The 28 T cell receptor beta chains below all came from one sample that was sequenced in a study of blood T cell repertoires in COVID-19. Some clones are missing from TCRdb's copy, which holds only in-frame ones; the method was immunoSEQ multiplex PCR. The table lists about 260,000 clones, about nine tenths of them singletons, with around 9.5% in the top ten. Input material: peripheral blood. The receptor source for this set is a man aged 40-49 years who had recovered from COVID-19.

In its sample, this clone was seen once. V gene TRBV29-1 combines with J gene TRBJ2-5; TRBD1 matches 8 bases. Germline V gene sequence: CDR1 SQVTM, CDR2 ANQGSEA. The CDR3 totals 13 residues. Unmatched junction bases numbered 4, after V lost 3 bases and J lost 4 bases. CDR3 in amino acids: CSVDKGQVETQYF. CDR3 coding DNA: TGCAGCGTTGACAAGGGACAGGTAGAGACCCAGTACTTC.

The CDR3 region has the DNA TGTGCCAGCAGCCCAGGACAGTACACAGATACGCAGTATTTT. Residues: CASSPGQYTDTQYF. The chain has TRBV6-5 and TRBJ2-3, with D possibly TRBD1 on 6 matching bases. The germline gives CDR1 MNHEY, CDR2 SVGAGI. The V and J ends lost 6 bases and 2 bases respectively, with 12 bases between them. This CDR3 comprises 14 residues.

The chain couples TRBV13 to TRBJ2-1; 10 bases line up with TRBD2. From germline, CDR1 is PRHDT and CDR2 FYEKMQ (reference sequence). The CDR3 spans 16 residues. V lost 0 bases and J lost 9; bases outside the gene matches: 8. CDR3 coding DNA: TGTGCCAGCAGCTTAGGCGCACTAGCGGGACGGGGTGAGCAGTTCTTC. This translates into CASSLGALAGRGEQFF.

The chain couples TRBV5-4 to TRBJ2-3; 7 bases are shared with TRBD2. Per the germline V gene, CDR1 is SGHNT and CDR2 is YYREEE (reference sequence). The CDR3 is 13 amino acids. Trimming took 4 bases from V and 5 from J; bases not matched to a gene: 4. CDR3 residues: CASSQPGGDTQYF. CDR3 nucleotides: TGTGCCAGCAGCCAACCGGGGGGAGATACGCAGTATTTT.

The rearrangement uses TRBV6-5 and TRBJ1-3, with D possibly TRBD1 on 5 matching bases. Trimming took 2 bases from V and 0 from J, leaving 8 bases between them. Germline V gene sequence: CDR1 MNHEY, CDR2 SVGAGI. The CDR3 loop spans 15 amino acids. CDR3: CASSYEGVSGNTIYF. CDR3 bases: TGTGCCAGCAGTTACGAAGGGGTCTCTGGAAACACCATATATTTT.

This clone is a singleton in its sample. This rearrangement joins TRBV12-3 or TRBV12-4 to TRBJ1-2; 7 nucleotides align to TRBD1. The CDR3 covers 13 residues. V was clipped by 6 bases and J by 3 bases; unmatched bases: 4. CDR3 in amino acids: CASRTDRDYGYTF. CDR3 sequence (DNA): TGTGCCAGCAGGACCGACAGGGACTATGGCTACACCTTC.

The chain employs TRBV5-1 and TRBJ2-1; a possible D gene is TRBD2 (6 bases). Per the germline V gene, CDR1 is SGHRS and CDR2 is YFSETQ. The V end was cut by 4 bases, the J end by 5 bases, with 28 bases between. The CDR3 totals 19 residues. CDR3 region: CASSRRVDYSRPVDNEQFF. The DNA of the CDR3 is TGCGCCAGCAGCCGACGGGTGGACTACTCCCGCCCAGTAGACAATGAGCAGTTCTTC.

This chain links TRBV6-1 with TRBJ2-6; no reliable D call. Deletions cut 2 bases from V and 4 bases from J, with 6 bases between. The CDR3 sequence is 14 residues long. Germline CDR1 MNHNS, CDR2 SASEGT. CDR3 nucleotides: TGTGCCAGCAGTGAACCTCCCGGGGCCAACGTCCTGACTTTC. Amino acid sequence: CASSEPPGANVLTF.

This chain links TRBV7-2 with TRBJ2-5; TRBD2 might be the D (5 bases). The germline CDR1 and CDR2 sequences are SGHTA and FQGNSA. The CDR3 extends over 15 amino acids. Trimming stripped 2 bases from V and 2 bases from J, with 12 bases between. The CDR3 reads CASSLSLARQETQYF. CDR3 coding DNA: TGTGCCAGCAGCTTATCGCTAGCTCGACAAGAGACCCAGTACTTC.

This sequence joins TRBV19 and TRBJ1-1; maybe TRBD1 (5 bases). The CDR3 totals 13 residues. Trimming took 7 bases from V and 6 from J, leaving 15 bases between them. Germline-derived CDR1 and CDR2 are LNHDA and SQIVND (reference sequence). As DNA, the CDR3 is TGTGCCAGTAATCACCAGGGAGGGGCTGAAGCTTTCTTT. This codes for CASNHQGGAEAFF. The full variable domain, rest sourced from reference TRBV19 and TRBJ1-1, is DGGITQSPKYLFRKEGQNVTLSCEQNLNHDAMYWYRQDPGQGLRLIYYSQIVNDFQKGDIAEGYSVSREKKESFPLTVTSAQKNPTAFYLCASNHQGGAEAFFGQGTRLTVV.

V and J are TRBV5-1 and TRBJ1-5, with a possible D match to TRBD1 (6 bases). Germline CDR1 reads SGHRS; CDR2 reads YFSETQ. V was clipped by 5 bases and J by 3 bases, with 12 bases between them. This CDR3 contains 14 residues. The CDR3 loop reads CASSTGPPNQPQHF. CDR3 DNA sequence: TGCGCCAGCAGTACAGGGCCCCCCAATCAGCCCCAGCATTTT.

The chain recombines TRBV13 with TRBJ1-6; 7 bases are a match to TRBD1. Losses at the gene ends were 5 bases for V and 7 bases for J; bases not matched to a gene: 8. The V gene's germline CDR1 is PRHDT and CDR2 FYEKMQ (reference sequence). The CDR3 length is 15 residues. Here the CDR3 DNA reads TGTGCCAGCAGCGGACCGGGACAGATAAATTCACCCCTCCACTTT. Its translation is CASSGPGQINSPLHF.

The CDR3 protein is CASSMTGKSTGELFF. For the CDR3, the DNA is TGTGCCAGCAGCATGACAGGGAAAAGCACCGGGGAGCTGTTTTTT. V usage is TRBV6-5 and J usage is TRBJ2-2; 7 bases align to TRBD1. CDR3 size: 15 residues. V trimming: 6 bases; J trimming: 4 bases; junction bases outside the gene matches: 8. Germline V gives CDR1 MNHEY, CDR2 SVGAGI.

The rearrangement uses TRBV19 and TRBJ1-5; D is ambiguous. Trimming took 3 bases from V and 3 from J, leaving 12 bases between them. This CDR3 has 15 amino acids. Germline V gives CDR1 LNHDA, CDR2 SQIVND (reference sequence). The CDR3 DNA follows: TGTGCCAGTAGTATTGTACAGACGAACAATCAGCCCCAGCATTTT. This gives the protein CASSIVQTNNQPQHF. The entire variable domain, with the rest obtained from reference TRBV19 and TRBJ1-5, is as follows: DGGITQSPKYLFRKEGQNVTLSCEQNLNHDAMYWYRQDPGQGLRLIYYSQIVNDFQKGDIAEGYSVSREKKESFPLTVTSAQKNPTAFYLCASSIVQTNNQPQHFGDGTRLSIL.

This clone turned up a few times. The chain is built from TRBV6-6 and TRBJ2-1; 7 bases map to TRBD2. This CDR3 is built from 14 residues. The germline V gene encodes CDR1 MNHNY and CDR2 SVGAGI (reference sequence). J gave up 4 bases and V 7 bases, and 7 bases lay outside the gene matches. The CDR3 region is CASTRWGGYNEQFF. CDR3 DNA: TGTGCCAGCACCAGGTGGGGGGGATACAATGAGCAGTTCTTC.

The chain joins TRBV6-5 to TRBJ1-2; 12 bases line up with TRBD1. V lost 6 bases, J lost 3 bases, and 5 bases stayed unmatched. Germline CDR1 reads MNHEY; CDR2 reads SVGAGI. CDR3 length equals 15 residues. In DNA form, the CDR3 reads TGTGCCAGCAGACCCGGGACAGGGGGCGACTATGGCTACACCTTC. Its translation is CASRPGTGGDYGYTF.

The CDR3, as DNA: TGTGCCACCCAGGGGGGCGGGGCTGCTGGCTACACCTTC. It yields the protein CATQGGGAAGYTF. J is TRBJ1-2 and V is TRBV19; 7 bases are a match to TRBD1. There are 13 residues in the CDR3. The V and J ends lost 10 bases and 7 bases, in that order; junction bases with no gene match: 12. The germline gives CDR1 LNHDA, CDR2 SQIVND (reference sequence). Combining the CDR3 with reference TRBV19 and TRBJ1-2 gives the whole variable domain DGGITQSPKYLFRKEGQNVTLSCEQNLNHDAMYWYRQDPGQGLRLIYYSQIVNDFQKGDIAEGYSVSREKKESFPLTVTSAQKNPTAFYLCATQGGGAAGYTFGSGTRLTVV.

This chain uses TRBV9 with TRBJ1-2; D uncertain. Germline CDR1 SGDLS, CDR2 YYNGEE. The CDR3 extends over 16 amino acids. V gave up 4 bases and J gave up 8 bases, with 24 bases separating them. In nucleotides, the CDR3 is TGTGCCAGCAGCCCTGCGGACTTGTCGGGCGCGGGGGGCTACACCTTC. Residues: CASSPADLSGAGGYTF.

V and J are TRBV15 and TRBJ1-1; 7 nucleotides match TRBD1. Germline CDR1 and CDR2: LNHNV and YYDKDF (reference sequence). This CDR3 spans 16 amino acids. Trimming cost V 1 base and J 0 bases; bases outside gene matches: 5. The CDR3 reads CATSRGYRGMNTEAFF. CDR3 nucleotides: TGTGCCACCAGCAGAGGTTACAGGGGCATGAACACTGAAGCTTTCTTT.

J is TRBJ1-6 and V is TRBV7-2, with D tentatively TRBD1 (6 bases). The CDR3 extends over 15 amino acids. Trimming took off 5 bases at V and 5 bases at J, with 13 bases between the two ends. Germline CDR1 SGHTA, CDR2 FQGNSA. The CDR3: CASSLGQSNNSPLHF. CDR3 nucleotide sequence: TGTGCCAGCAGCCTCGGACAGAGCAATAATTCACCCCTCCACTTT.

The table lists this clone with a count of one. The chain couples TRBV6-2 or TRBV6-3 to TRBJ2-1, with D unclear. There are 15 residues in the CDR3. Looked up from germline, CDR1 is MNHEY and CDR2 is SVGEGT. V lost 2 bases, J lost 4 bases, and 12 bases lay in between. The CDR3 spells CASSYASPAYNEQFF. The CDR3 nucleotides read TGTGCCAGCAGTTACGCTAGTCCCGCTTACAATGAGCAGTTCTTC.

The rearrangement joins TRBV5-4 to TRBJ1-1, with 10 positions matching TRBD1. V lost 4 bases, J lost 0 bases, and 9 bases stayed unmatched. Per the germline V gene, CDR1 is SGHNT and CDR2 is YYREEE (reference sequence). The CDR3 sequence is 17 residues long. The chain's CDR3 is CASSRQGAPPLNTEAFF. The CDR3 nucleotides read TGTGCCAGCAGCCGACAGGGGGCGCCCCCCCTGAACACTGAAGCTTTCTTT.

The chain joins TRBV20-1 to TRBJ2-7, with 7 bases that match TRBD1. V was pared by 6 bases and J by 4 bases, with 3 bases of the junction left unmatched. Germline CDR1 reads DFQATT; CDR2 reads SNEGSKA (reference sequence). CDR3 length: 11 residues. Here the CDR3 DNA reads TGCAGTGCCAGACAGGGTTACGAGCAGTACTTC. It specifies CSARQGYEQYF.

This chain connects TRBV19 to TRBJ1-5, with unresolved D. Trimming shortened V by 0 bases and J by 0 bases, and 6 bases separated the two germline ends. Germline V lookup: CDR1 LNHDA, CDR2 SQIVND (reference sequence). The CDR3 totals 15 residues. The CDR3 DNA reads as TGTGCCAGTAGTATAGACGGGGATAGCAATCAGCCCCAGCATTTT. This sequence encodes CASSIDGDSNQPQHF.

This rearrangement joins TRBV9 to TRBJ1-1; no clear D gene. The germline CDR1 and CDR2 sequences are SGDLS and YYNGEE. The CDR3 length is 15 residues. The V end was cut by 4 bases, the J end by 4 bases, with 17 bases between. The CDR3 DNA reads TGTGCCAGCAGCCCGAGGCCCAGTTCGGGCACTGAAGCTTTCTTT. This encodes CASSPRPSSGTEAFF.

The chain couples TRBV7-8 to TRBJ1-6; D unclear. The CDR3 is 14 residues long. V dropped 4 bases and J dropped 5 bases, with 9 bases sitting between them. CDR1 and CDR2 from the germline V gene are SGHVS and FQNEAQ. CDR3 DNA sequence: TGTGCCAGCAGCTCGGCGGCCGATAATTCACCCCTCCACTTT. Its translation: CASSSAADNSPLHF.

The V and J genes are TRBV29-1 and TRBJ2-3, with 11 positions matching TRBD2. The J segment lost 3 bases and the V segment lost 4 bases, leaving 3 bases of the junction unmatched. In germline, CDR1 is SQVTM, CDR2 ANQGSEA. The CDR3 spans 14 residues. The CDR3 DNA reads TGCAGCGTTGGTGGGACTAGCGGAACAGATACGCAGTATTTT. Protein product: CSVGGTSGTDTQYF.

The rearrangement links TRBV19 to TRBJ1-5; 9 nucleotides match TRBD1. Germline assignment: CDR1 LNHDA and CDR2 SQIVND (reference sequence). CDR3 size: 14 residues. Unmatched junction bases numbered 1, after V lost 5 bases and J lost 2 bases. Here the CDR3 DNA reads TGTGCCAGTAGTCGGGACAGGGGCAATCAGCCCCAGCATTTT. It translates to CASSRDRGNQPQHF.